One sample yielded the 6 T cell receptor beta chains listed below, sequenced in a study of cytomegalovirus exposure and HLA in healthy donors. 13 Jbeta primers and 60 Vbeta primers were used for the PCR. Here immunoSEQ multiplex PCR was the method, and the copy in TCRdb shows in-frame clones only, minus some. The sample has 160,000 or so clones; less than 90% are singletons. The sample consisted of PBMCs. The source is a young man in good health and CMV-seronegative.

This clone was detected a few times. J is TRBJ2-7 and V is TRBV9; tentative D call: TRBD2 (6 bases). The germline V gene encodes CDR1 SGDLS and CDR2 YYNGEE. The CDR3 covers 15 residues. The V end was cut by 0 bases, the J end by 0 bases, with 10 bases between. CDR3 loop: CASSVDGGVSYEQYF. The CDR3 DNA is TGTGCCAGCAGCGTAGACGGGGGTGTCTCCTACGAGCAGTACTTC.

The chain recombines TRBV5-1 with TRBJ1-5; maybe TRBD1 (6 bases). V gave up 7 bases and J gave up 0 bases, with 14 bases separating them. Germline values: CDR1 SGHRS, CDR2 YFSETQ. The length of the CDR3 is 15 residues. The CDR3: CASGTGLYSNQPQHF. CDR3 nucleotide sequence: TGCGCCAGCGGCACAGGGCTCTATAGCAATCAGCCCCAGCATTTT.

In DNA, the CDR3 is TGTGCCAGTAGTATGTCGCCTAGCGATGCCTACGAGCAGTACTTC. Translation gives CASSMSPSDAYEQYF. J is TRBJ2-7 and V is TRBV19; possibly TRBD2 for D (6 bases). Trimming took 3 bases from V and 2 from J, leaving 14 bases between them. CDR1 and CDR2 from the germline V gene are LNHDA and SQIVND (reference sequence). The CDR3 contains 15 residues.

This chain connects TRBV13 to TRBJ1-1; tentatively, D is TRBD1 (5 bases). This CDR3 has 12 residues. Trimming cost V 11 bases and J 5 bases, with 15 bases left between them. Germline V lookup: CDR1 PRHDT, CDR2 FYEKMQ (reference sequence). The CDR3 DNA reads TGTGCCTCCTCCGGGGGGGAAACTGAAGCTTTCTTT. Amino acid sequence: CASSGGETEAFF. Together with reference TRBV13 and TRBJ1-1, the CDR3 gives the full variable domain: AAGVIQSPRHLIKEKRETATLKCYPIPRHDTVYWYQQGPGQDPQFLISFYEKMQSDKGSIPDRFSAQQFSDYHSELNMSSLELGDSALYFCASSGGETEAFFGQGTRLTVV.

The chain carries TRBV11-2 and TRBJ2-7, with 7 bases aligning to TRBD2. Germline CDR1 reads SGHAT; CDR2 reads FQNNGV. The CDR3 runs 16 residues. Trimming at V came to 1 base and at J to 2 bases, leaving 8 bases not matched to a gene. CDR3: CASSLGSGDPTYEQYF. CDR3 sequence (DNA): TGTGCCAGCAGCTTAGGAAGCGGGGACCCTACCTACGAGCAGTACTTC.

As concerns this clone: A read error may account for a junction end that differs from germline. V usage is TRBV19 and J usage is TRBJ2-1; weak D call: TRBD2 (6 bases). This CDR3 is built from 11 residues. Per the germline V gene, CDR1 is LNHDA and CDR2 is SQIVND (reference sequence). The CDR3 DNA is TGCCCAGGGCGGGGCCCCTTTTCCCCGTTCTTC. As protein: CPGRGPFSPFF.